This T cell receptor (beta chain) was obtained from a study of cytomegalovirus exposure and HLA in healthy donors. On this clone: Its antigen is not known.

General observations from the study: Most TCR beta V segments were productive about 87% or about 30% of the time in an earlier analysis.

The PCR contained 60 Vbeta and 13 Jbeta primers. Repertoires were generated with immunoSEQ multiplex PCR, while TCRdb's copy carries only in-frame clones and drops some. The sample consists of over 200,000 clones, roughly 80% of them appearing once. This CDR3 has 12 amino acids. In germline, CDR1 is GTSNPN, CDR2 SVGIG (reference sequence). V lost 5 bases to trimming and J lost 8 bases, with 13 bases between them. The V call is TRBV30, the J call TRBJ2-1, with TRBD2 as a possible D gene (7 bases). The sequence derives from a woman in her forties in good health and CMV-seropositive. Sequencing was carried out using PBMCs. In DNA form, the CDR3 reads TGTGCCTGGGCTGGGGGGGCCCATGAGCAGTTCTTC. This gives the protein CAWAGGAHEQFF.